This T cell receptor beta chain was identified in a study of shared clonotypes between healthy human individuals. The table lists this clone with a few counts. Its antigen is as yet unknown. Study outcomes and limitations: The low donor count limited represented genetic and exposure-history diversity. Four donors had roughly 5% of their naive CD4 clonotypes in common. Though the depth was large, rarefaction showed that sorted-subset sequencing was incomplete.

Per the authors' pipeline: Junction-only immunoSEQ sequences carried no quality scores, so filtering differed. Libraries were prepared by immunoSEQ multiplex PCR; TCRdb keeps only in-frame clonotypes and omits some of them. D and trimming come from the DNA, and the V and J calls and clone size come from that table. The sample records 2 million to 2.5 million clones, about 90% being singletons. The CDR3 loop spans 15 amino acids. Per germline, CDR1 SGHTA and CDR2 FQGNSA. The V gene lost 1 base and the J gene lost 8 bases, with 17 bases spanning the gap. This chain links TRBV7-2 with TRBJ1-2; D not certain. This sequence originates from a man in his late teens or twenties in good health. Some clones in this sample may be carry-over from other donors' samples. The sequencing sample was made of naive CD4+ T cells from PBMCs. Subset given: CD45RA+ positively selected. CDR3 in DNA: TGTGCCAGCAGCTTAGGGGCGTCGCTACACGGGGGCTACACCTTC. Translation gives CASSLGASLHGGYTF.